This entry lists 18 T cell receptor beta chains sequenced from one sample in a study of blood T cell repertoires in COVID-19. Using immunoSEQ multiplex PCR, the repertoire was profiled, and TCRdb retains in-frame clones only, with some absent. Here the sample spans 170,000 or so clones, almost 80% being singletons. The sequenced sample was PBMCs or T cells enriched from blood (not recorded which). These receptors were collected from a woman aged 50 to 60 who had recovered from COVID-19.

V usage is TRBV18 and J usage is TRBJ2-6; TRBD1 is a possible D gene (5 bases). Trimming removed 0 bases at V and 4 bases at J, with 7 bases between. CDR1 and CDR2 (germline): KGHSH, LQKENI. The CDR3 has 15 residues. The DNA for the CDR3 is TGTGCCAGCTCACCACCGGGGCGAGGGGCCAACGTCCTGACTTTC. Its translation: CASSPPGRGANVLTF.

CDR3 sequence reads: CASSSGGVTGELFF. The CDR3 coding sequence is TGTGCCAGCAGCTCAGGGGGCGTCACAGGGGAGCTGTTTTTT. V gene TRBV11-2 combines with J gene TRBJ2-2; TRBD1 matches 8 bases. CDR1 and CDR2 from the germline V gene are SGHAT and FQNNGV. V was clipped by 4 bases and J by 8 bases; unmatched bases: 6. This CDR3 contains 14 residues.

This chain links TRBV6-6 with TRBJ2-7, with 10 bases that match TRBD1. Germline V lookup: CDR1 MNHNY, CDR2 SVGAGI (reference sequence). The CDR3 has 14 amino acids. Losses at the gene ends were 8 bases for V and 7 bases for J; bases not matched to a gene: 11. CDR3 nucleotides: TGTGCCAGCGCGTCGGGACAGGGGACCGGGGAGCAGTACTTC. The encoded protein is CASASGQGTGEQYF.

This CDR3 reads CASSTSGGGETQYF. The CDR3 coding sequence is TGTGCCAGTAGCACGAGCGGGGGGGGCGAGACCCAGTACTTC. The V call is TRBV19, the J call TRBJ2-5; TRBD2 agrees at 10 bases. With V trimmed by 6 bases and J by 5 bases, 6 bases remained unmatched. CDR3 length: 14 residues. The germline V gene encodes CDR1 LNHDA and CDR2 SQIVND (reference sequence).

V usage is TRBV27 and J usage is TRBJ1-5, with D maybe TRBD1 (6 bases). Germline-derived CDR1 and CDR2 are MNHEY and SMNVEV (reference sequence). There are 14 residues in the CDR3. Between the trimmed V and J ends, which lost 7 bases and 9 bases, there was a span of 19 bases. In nucleotides, the CDR3 is TGTGCCAGCAACCTGGGGGCAGGCACCCTGCCCCAGCATTTT. Its protein product is CASNLGAGTLPQHF.

This clone was recorded once. V is TRBV5-6 and J is TRBJ2-2; 7 bases align to TRBD1. Germline CDR1 is SGHDT and CDR2 is YYEEEE. The CDR3 has 16 residues. The V segment lost 0 bases and the J segment 2 bases; nucleotides outside the gene matches: 4. The CDR3 reads CASSLVSGGNTGELFF. The DNA for the CDR3 is TGTGCCAGCAGCTTGGTGTCAGGGGGTAACACCGGGGAGCTGTTTTTT.

The V gene is TRBV5-1, the J gene TRBJ2-3, with a weak D call TRBD1 (6 bases). V lost 0 bases and J 6 bases, leaving 20 bases between the germline ends. Germline V gene sequence: CDR1 SGHRS, CDR2 YFSETQ. The CDR3 has 17 residues. The CDR3 region has the DNA TGCGCCAGCAGCTTGGCCCGTACAGGGCCCCGGACGGATACGCAGTATTTT. Its protein product is CASSLARTGPRTDTQYF.

The sample holds a few counts of this clone. The chain couples TRBV30 to TRBJ1-1; D unclear. The CDR3 runs to 13 residues. Trimming pared 0 bases from V and 7 bases from J, leaving 12 bases between. The germline V gene has CDR1 GTSNPN and CDR2 SVGIG (reference sequence). The CDR3 is CAWSVVRGFEAFF. The CDR3 DNA sequence: TGTGCCTGGAGTGTAGTTAGAGGGTTTGAAGCTTTCTTT.

The V call is TRBV18, the J call TRBJ2-5; TRBD1 matches 7 bases. This CDR3 spans 15 amino acids. The ends lost 1 base at V and 0 bases at J; junction bases unmatched: 2. Germline CDR1 KGHSH, CDR2 LQKENI. CDR3 sequence: CASSPHRGDQETQYF. The CDR3 coding sequence is TGTGCCAGCTCACCACACAGGGGTGACCAAGAGACCCAGTACTTC.

This chain joins TRBV15 and TRBJ2-7, with TRBD2 matching 7 bases. V was clipped by 4 bases and J by 4 bases; unmatched bases: 4. Germline V CDR1 and CDR2: LNHNV, YYDKDF (reference sequence). The CDR3 contains 13 residues. The CDR3 loop reads CATSTRTSYEQYF. The CDR3 coding sequence is TGTGCCACCAGCACCCGGACTAGTTACGAGCAGTACTTC.

CDR3 bases: TGTGCCAGCAGCTTGGGGTCAGGGGTAGTGTACGAGCAGTACTTC. Residues: CASSLGSGVVYEQYF. V usage is TRBV5-5 and J usage is TRBJ2-7; TRBD1 might be the D (6 bases). The germline V gene has CDR1 SGHKS and CDR2 YYEKEE (reference sequence). Trimming stripped 0 bases from V and 4 bases from J, with 14 bases between. This CDR3 comprises 15 residues.

J is TRBJ2-2 and V is TRBV6-5, with 13 bases that match TRBD2. This CDR3 comprises 15 residues. The germline V gene has CDR1 MNHEY and CDR2 SVGAGI. The V gene end was trimmed by 6 bases and the J gene end by 6 bases; junction bases not matched to a gene: 4. CDR3 protein: CASSLTSGRAGELFF. The CDR3 region has the DNA TGTGCCAGCAGCCTCACTAGCGGGAGGGCCGGGGAGCTGTTTTTT.

This clone was seen more than once but under ten times. The chain links TRBV21-1 to TRBJ2-1; TRBD2 reflects the table's D call only, with no check against the DNA. TRBV21-1 has pseudogene status. The CDR3 extends over 15 amino acids. CDR3 protein: CASSSRTSVYNEQFF. The CDR3 DNA sequence: TGTGCCAGCAGCTCCCGGACTAGCGTATACAATGAGCAGTTCTTC.

The chain employs TRBV4-3 and TRBJ1-6; TRBD1 might be the D (6 bases). From germline, CDR1 is LGHNA and CDR2 YSLEER. The CDR3 loop spans 14 amino acids. V was cut by 0 bases and J by 9 bases, with 9 bases left in between. The CDR3 sequence: CASSQEQGISPLHF. CDR3 coding DNA: TGCGCCAGCAGCCAAGAACAGGGAATTTCACCCCTCCACTTT.

Many counts were recorded for this clone. The gene calls are TRBV5-1 and TRBJ2-7, with D possibly matching TRBD1 (6 bases). CDR1 SGHRS and CDR2 YFSETQ come from the germline V gene. Trimming pared 7 bases from V and 1 base from J, leaving 18 bases between. The CDR3 is made up of 15 amino acids. CDR3 in amino acids: CASRPVRGRSYEQYF. Written as DNA, the CDR3 is TGCGCCAGCCGACCCGTCAGGGGTCGGTCCTACGAGCAGTACTTC. The full variable domain, rest sourced from reference TRBV5-1 and TRBJ2-7, is KAGVTQTPRYLIKTRGQQVTLSCSPISGHRSVSWYQQTPGQGLQFLFEYFSETQRNKGNFPGRFSGRQFSNSRSEMNVSTLELGDSALYLCASRPVRGRSYEQYFGPGTRLTVT.

This chain uses TRBV19 with TRBJ2-5; perhaps TRBD1 as D (6 bases). Between the trimmed V and J ends, which lost 6 bases and 4 bases, there was a span of 18 bases. Germline values: CDR1 LNHDA, CDR2 SQIVND (reference sequence). This CDR3 is built from 15 residues. In DNA form, the CDR3 reads TGTGCCAGTAGCCAGTTTTTGGACAGAGGAGAGACCCAGTACTTC. Protein sequence: CASSQFLDRGETQYF.

The genes are TRBV3-1 (or the pseudogene TRBV3-2) and TRBJ2-5; a weak D match, TRBD1 (6 bases). V lost 4 bases and J lost 4, with 19 bases in between. Germline V gene lookup returns CDR1 LGHDT and CDR2 YNNKEL (reference sequence). This CDR3 region has 16 residues. The CDR3 loop is CASSRNPLGRGETQYF. CDR3 nucleotides: TGTGCCAGCAGCCGGAACCCCCTCGGCAGGGGAGAGACCCAGTACTTC.

This sequence joins TRBV28 and TRBJ1-1; D not resolved. This CDR3 is 13 amino acids long. The germline V gene encodes CDR1 MDHEN and CDR2 SYDVKM. V was trimmed by 1 base and J by 8 bases, leaving 11 bases between them. CDR3 nucleotides: TGTGCCAGCAGTTTATATGTTGAGGCCGAAGCTTTCTTT. Its protein product is CASSLYVEAEAFF.